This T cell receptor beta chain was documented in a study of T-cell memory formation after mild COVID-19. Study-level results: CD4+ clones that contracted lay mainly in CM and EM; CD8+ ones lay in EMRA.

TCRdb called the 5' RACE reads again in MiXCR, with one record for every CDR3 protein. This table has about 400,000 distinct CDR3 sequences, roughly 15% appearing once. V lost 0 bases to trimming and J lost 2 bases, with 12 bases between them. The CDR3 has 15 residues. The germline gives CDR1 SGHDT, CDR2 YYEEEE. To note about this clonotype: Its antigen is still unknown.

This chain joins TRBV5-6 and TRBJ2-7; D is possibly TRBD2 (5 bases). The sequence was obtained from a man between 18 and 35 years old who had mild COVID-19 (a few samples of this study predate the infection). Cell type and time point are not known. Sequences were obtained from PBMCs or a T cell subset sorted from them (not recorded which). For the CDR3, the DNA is TGTGCCAGCAGCTTGGTCGGTAGCGTCACCTACGAGCAGTACGTC. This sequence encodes CASSLVGSVTYEQYV.